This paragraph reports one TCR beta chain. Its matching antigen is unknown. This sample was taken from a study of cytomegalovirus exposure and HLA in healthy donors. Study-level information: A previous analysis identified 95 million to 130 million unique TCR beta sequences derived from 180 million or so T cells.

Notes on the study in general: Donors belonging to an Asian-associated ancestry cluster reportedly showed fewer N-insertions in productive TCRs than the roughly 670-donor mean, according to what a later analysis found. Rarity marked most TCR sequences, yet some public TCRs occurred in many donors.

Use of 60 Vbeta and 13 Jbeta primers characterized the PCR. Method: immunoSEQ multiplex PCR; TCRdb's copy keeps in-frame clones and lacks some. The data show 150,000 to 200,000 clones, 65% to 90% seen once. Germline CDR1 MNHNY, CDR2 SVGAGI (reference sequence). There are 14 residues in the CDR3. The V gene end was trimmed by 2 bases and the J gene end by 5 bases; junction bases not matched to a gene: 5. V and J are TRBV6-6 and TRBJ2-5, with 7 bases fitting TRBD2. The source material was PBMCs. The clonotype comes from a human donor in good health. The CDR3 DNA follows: TGTGCCAGCAGTTACGCACTAGCGCTTGAGACCCAGTACTTC. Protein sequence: CASSYALALETQYF.